The rows below give T cell receptor beta chains drawn from one sample of a study of cytomegalovirus exposure and HLA in healthy donors. Here immunoSEQ multiplex PCR was the method, and the copy in TCRdb shows in-frame clones only, minus some. The repertoire holds about 120,000 clones, more than 60% seen once, with around 2.7% in the top ten. Material: PBMCs. The receptor set was obtained from a woman aged 40-49 years in good health and CMV-seropositive. CDR3s include the opening cysteine and the closing phenylalanine or tryptophan. The D gene is left open where the match is weak. Clone size appears in some rows only: once, few, many, or a class for an expanded clone.

D | J | size | V | DNA | CDR3
- | TRBJ1-6 | once | TRBV6-6 | TGTGCCAGCAGTTACAGGAGAGATAATTCCCCCCTCCACTTT | CASSYRRDNSPLHF
- | TRBJ1-1 | few | TRBV19 | TGTGCCAGTAGTATGGCACGACTCACTGAAGCTTTCTTT | CASSMARLTEAFF
- | TRBJ2-3 | - | TRBV6-6 | TGTGCCAGCAGTTACCCGGTCTCCTCCAGCACAGATACGCAGTATTTT | CASSYPVSSSTDTQYF
- | TRBJ2-3 | - | TRBV2 | TGTGCCAGCAGTGATCGAGGGAGTAATCAGTATTTT | CASSDRGSNQYF
- | TRBJ1-1 | - | TRBV6-1 | TGTGCCAGCAGCCTAGAGGGCGACACTGAAGCTTTCTTT | CASSLEGDTEAFF
TRBD1 | TRBJ1-1 | few | TRBV6-1 | TGTGCCAGCAGTGATAACAGGGGGCGCACTGAAGCTTTCTTT | CASSDNRGRTEAFF
TRBD1 | TRBJ2-7 | - | TRBV5-1 | TGCGCCAGCAGCTGGAATTCGGGACAGATCTACGAGCAGTACTTC | CASSWNSGQIYEQYF
- | TRBJ2-3 | - | TRBV30 | TGTGCCTGGAGTTGGATGGGCGCGAGCACAGATACGCAGTATTTT | CAWSWMGASTDTQYF
- | TRBJ2-7 | - | TRBV29-1 | TGCAGCGTTCCACAGGGAGCAGGGCAGTACTTC | CSVPQGAGQYF
TRBD1 | TRBJ1-5 | few | TRBV27 | TGTGCCAGCAGCCCAAGGTGGGGGACAGGGGGCAATCAGCCCCAGCATTTT | CASSPRWGTGGNQPQHF
- | TRBJ2-7 | few | TRBV5-1 | TGCGCCACCAAGTCCGGGGAATTGTCCTCCTACGAGCAGTACTTC | CATKSGELSSYEQYF
- | TRBJ2-3 | - | TRBV7-2 | TGTGCCAGCAGCCCCGGGCGGACTCGCACAGATACGCAGTATTTT | CASSPGRTRTDTQYF
TRBD1 | TRBJ2-3 | - | TRBV18 | TGTGCCAGCTCACGGGACAGGGGCGCAGATACGCAGTATTTT | CASSRDRGADTQYF
TRBD2 | TRBJ2-5 | - | TRBV2 | TGTGCCAGCAGTGGGGGACTAGGAAAGGGAGAGACCCAGTACTTC | CASSGGLGKGETQYF
TRBD1 | TRBJ2-2 | - | TRBV29-1 | TGCAGCGTTGAAGTGGGACAGGGGATCGGGGAGCTGTTTTTT | CSVEVGQGIGELFF
TRBD1 | TRBJ2-6 | - | TRBV4-1 | TGCGCCAGCAGCCAAACCCGGGACAGGGGAACTGGGGCCAACGTCCTGACTTTC | CASSQTRDRGTGANVLTF
TRBD2 | TRBJ2-4 | - | TRBV27 | TGTGCCAGCACCCCTAGCGGGGCAGGCAAAAACATTCAGTACTTC | CASTPSGAGKNIQYF
TRBD2 | TRBJ2-7 | - | TRBV6-5 | TGTGCCAGCAGTACCGTAGCGGGGCGCTCCTACGAGCAGTACTTC | CASSTVAGRSYEQYF
- | TRBJ2-1 | - | TRBV5-1 | TGCGCCAGCAGCTTGGGAGGGAGAGGAGACAATGAGCAGTTCTTC | CASSLGGRGDNEQFF
- | TRBJ1-2 | - | TRBV19 | TGTGCCAGTAGTATAGGTGCACAGGGTGACTATGGCTACACCTTC | CASSIGAQGDYGYTF
- | TRBJ1-6 | once | TRBV6-1 | TGTGCCAGCAGTGAGCCCAGGGCTATGACTAATTCACCCCTCCACTTT | CASSEPRAMTNSPLHF
TRBD1 | TRBJ1-4 | - | TRBV14 | TGTGCCAGCAGCCGCGATGACAGGGGGCCTTCTAATGAAAAACTGTTTTTT | CASSRDDRGPSNEKLFF
- | TRBJ1-5 | - | TRBV6-1 | TGTGCCAGCAGAGTACAGGGCAATCAGCCCCAGCATTTT | CASRVQGNQPQHF
TRBD1 | TRBJ2-2 | - | TRBV7-2 | TGTGCCAGCAGCTTACGACAGGGGGCTAGGACCGGGGAGCTGTTTTTT | CASSLRQGARTGELFF
- | TRBJ1-1 | - | TRBV5-3 | TGTGCCAGAAGTCAGGCTAAGGAGGTCCCTGAAGCTTTCTTT | CARSQAKEVPEAFF
- | TRBJ2-5 | once | TRBV29-1 | TGCAGCGGCAGACTGGTCCAAGAGACCCAGTACTTC | CSGRLVQETQYF
TRBD1 | TRBJ2-7 | few | TRBV19 | TGTGCCAGTAGTACCCTTGGACAGGGAAACAAGGCCTACGAGCAGTACTTC | CASSTLGQGNKAYEQYF
TRBD1 | TRBJ1-2 | - | TRBV19 | TGTGCCAGTAGTATCCAGGGACAGAACTATGGCTACACCTTC | CASSIQGQNYGYTF
TRBD1 | TRBJ2-2 | - | TRBV5-1 | TGCGCCAGCAGCTTTACAACAGGGGGCACCGGGGAGCTGTTTTTT | CASSFTTGGTGELFF
- | TRBJ2-7 | - | TRBV4-1 | TGCGCCAGCAGCAGCGGTCACCCCCTACAGAGCTACGAGCAGTACTTC | CASSSGHPLQSYEQYF
- | TRBJ1-3 | - | TRBV7-2 | TGTGCCAGCAGCTTATCGGTACCGAGAAACACCATATATTTT | CASSLSVPRNTIYF